This TCR beta chain was identified in a study of T cell repertoires in cytomegalovirus infection. Whole-study context: Indications of both CMV infection and matching HLA type were provided by public TCR beta signatures.

V was clipped by 4 bases and J by 11 bases, with 14 bases between them. The CDR3 runs to 12 residues. CDR1 and CDR2 from the germline V gene are MDHEN and SYDVKM. Study-wide results and caveats: CMV-specific TCR beta clonotypes restricted by HLA-C were the ones dominating the ex vivo response. Cumulative public TCR beta family frequency identified CMV carriers with the relevant HLA.

TCRdb independently ran MiXCR on the reads; one entry per CDR3 protein. This sample has approximately 500,000 distinct CDR3 sequences, with approximately 10% found just once. This clonotype was picked up many times. Its antigen remains unidentified. The origin of this receptor is a human donor in good health (CMV status not recorded). Some clones in this sample may be carry-over from other donors' samples. This chain links TRBV28 with TRBJ1-1, with D possibly TRBD1 on 5 matching bases. Sequencing input: PBMCs. CDR3 sequence reads: CASSSPGYRAFF. CDR3 in DNA: TGTGCCAGCAGTTCCCCCGGATACAGGGCTTTCTTT.